Following are 9 T cell receptor beta chains from one sample sequenced in a study of regulatory T cells in long-lasting Graves disease. CDR3 regions were amplified by Arm-PCR using iRepertoire HTBI primers to build TCR beta libraries. TCRdb reprocessed the multiplex PCR reads via MiXCR and lists one record per CDR3 protein. Here the sample spans 200,000 to 250,000 distinct CDR3 sequences, roughly 20% being singletons. Stated time point: newly diagnosed GD, antithyroid drugs for less than 3 months. The TCR library was made from RNA that had been extracted from PBMCs in TRIzol. These data also featured in a second study, about T cells in Graves' hyperthyroidism and ophthalmopathy.

The sequenced sample was peripheral blood mononuclear cells (PBMCs), obtained at new diagnosis, from a patient treated with antithyroid drugs. The source is a woman aged 25-40 years with Graves disease.

The table lists this clonotype with many counts. The genes are TRBV28 and TRBJ2-2, with 7 positions matching TRBD1. Germline CDR1 reads MDHEN; CDR2 reads SYDVKM. The CDR3 consists of 16 residues. V shed 2 bases, J shed 4 bases, and the junction held 7 bases outside the gene matches. The CDR3 DNA is TGTGCCAGCAGTTTAGACCCCGGACAGGTCACCGGGGAGCTGTTTTTT. This gives the protein CASSLDPGQVTGELFF.

This clonotype came up many times. This chain connects TRBV24-1 to TRBJ1-1; 10 positions match TRBD1. This CDR3 spans 13 amino acids. The V gene's germline CDR1 is KGHDR and CDR2 SFDVKD. The J segment lost 7 bases and the V segment lost 9 bases, leaving 7 bases of the junction unmatched. The CDR3: CATQGQGVLEAFF. The CDR3 DNA is TGTGCCACCCAAGGACAGGGGGTCCTTGAAGCTTTCTTT.

This clonotype was recorded at least ten times. V usage is TRBV6-2 or TRBV6-3 and J usage is TRBJ2-3; D is ambiguous. V was pared by 2 bases and J by 6 bases, with 12 bases between. This CDR3 region has 14 residues. CDR1 is MNHEY, CDR2 SVGEGT, per germline. The CDR3 DNA follows: TGTGCCAGCAGTTACGGATTTGGCGCCGATACGCAGTATTTT. This sequence encodes CASSYGFGADTQYF.

This clonotype showed up many times. The chain has TRBV11-2 and TRBJ1-4; D may be TRBD1 (5 bases). Germline V gives CDR1 SGHAT, CDR2 FQNNGV. V gave up 8 bases and J gave up 6 bases, with 22 bases separating them. CDR3 length equals 16 residues. This CDR3 is CASGADPGPADEKLFF. CDR3 nucleotide sequence: TGTGCCAGCGGGGCAGACCCGGGACCTGCCGATGAAAAACTGTTTTTT.

This clonotype came up many times. V and J are TRBV11-2 and TRBJ1-2, with D maybe TRBD1 (5 bases). The germline V gene encodes CDR1 SGHAT and CDR2 FQNNGV. With 0 bases removed from V and 4 bases from J, the gap between germline ends came to 9 bases. CDR3 size: 14 residues. CDR3 amino acids: CASSLEVGGYGYTF. The CDR3 DNA reads TGTGCCAGCAGCTTAGAAGTCGGGGGCTATGGCTACACCTTC.

The gene calls are TRBV7-2 and TRBJ2-3, with 7 bases identical to TRBD2. Germline CDR1 SGHTA, CDR2 FQGNSA. This CDR3 is 16 amino acids long. Trimming at V came to 2 bases and at J to 2 bases, leaving 7 bases not matched to a gene. The CDR3 bases are TGTGCCAGCAGCTTAAGTCTAGCGGACAACACAGATACGCAGTATTTT. Its translation is CASSLSLADNTDTQYF.

This clonotype was seen ten or more times. In DNA form, the CDR3 reads TGTGCCAGCAACTCAGGGGCCAGCTCCTATAATTCACCCCTCCACTTT. Amino acids: CASNSGASSYNSPLHF. The chain couples TRBV6-1 to TRBJ1-6; D might be TRBD1 (6 bases). The CDR3 is made up of 16 amino acids. The V gene lost 7 bases and the J gene lost 0 bases, with 13 bases spanning the gap. Per germline, CDR1 MNHNS and CDR2 SASEGT.

This clonotype was seen repeatedly, ten times or more. The chain employs TRBV28 and TRBJ2-3, with 9 bases fitting TRBD2. This CDR3 comprises 18 residues. The germline gives CDR1 MDHEN, CDR2 SYDVKM. V was clipped by 0 bases and J by 1 base; unmatched bases: 8. Here the CDR3 reads CASSLWAFKREGTDTQYF. CDR3 nucleotides: TGTGCCAGCAGTTTATGGGCTTTTAAGCGGGAGGGCACAGATACGCAGTATTTT.

This clonotype has at least ten counts. CDR3 coding DNA: TGTGCCAGCAGTGACCCTAGAAATGGTGGGGAGACCCAGTACTTC. Its protein product is CASSDPRNGGETQYF. The chain carries TRBV2 and TRBJ2-5, with D unclear. The CDR3 is 15 amino acids. The germline V gene encodes CDR1 SNHLY and CDR2 FYNNEI. Trimming took off 3 bases at V and 5 bases at J, with 16 bases between the two ends.